This T cell receptor beta chain emerged from a study of OX40 agonist ivuxolimab in advanced cancers. Overall study: Three patients had partial responses: one hepatocellular carcinoma, two cutaneous melanoma. Findings and limits, study-wide: At doses 0.1 to 3.0 mg/kg, CD4+ and CD8+ clones expanded.

Measured with immunoSEQ multiplex PCR; TCRdb has only the in-frame clones, and not every one. The sample consists of around 100,000 clones, less than 95% of them appearing once. In its sample, this clone was seen once. Its antigen is unidentified. This CDR3 has 15 residues. The junction had 8 bases not matched to a gene; V was cut back by 4 bases and J by 6 bases. Germline assignment: CDR1 MDHEN and CDR2 SYDVKM. This TCR was sampled from an adult with an advanced solid tumor such as melanoma, head and neck, liver or kidney cancer. The rearrangement links TRBV28 to TRBJ1-5; 8 bases map to TRBD1. This specimen was CD4+ or CD8+ T cells sorted from blood, taken in a trial of the OX40 agonist ivuxolimab. CDR3 DNA sequence: TGTGCCAGCAGTTCCCGGACAGGGCCCGGTCAGCCCCAGCATTTT. Its translation is CASSSRTGPGQPQHF.